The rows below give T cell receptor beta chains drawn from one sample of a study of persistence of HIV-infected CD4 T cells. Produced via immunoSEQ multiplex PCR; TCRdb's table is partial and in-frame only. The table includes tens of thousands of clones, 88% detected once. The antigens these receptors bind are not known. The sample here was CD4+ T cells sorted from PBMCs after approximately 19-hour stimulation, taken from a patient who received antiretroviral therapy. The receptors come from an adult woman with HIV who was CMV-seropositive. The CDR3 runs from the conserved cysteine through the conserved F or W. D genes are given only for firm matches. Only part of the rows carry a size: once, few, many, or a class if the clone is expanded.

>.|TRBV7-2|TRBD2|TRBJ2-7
TGTGCCAGCAGCTTAGTGGGCGGGGGGGCCCACGAGCAGTACTTC
CASSLVGGGAHEQYF
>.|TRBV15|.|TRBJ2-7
TGTGCCACCAGCAGAGATCCGGGTTACTCCTACGAGCAGTACTTC
CATSRDPGYSYEQYF
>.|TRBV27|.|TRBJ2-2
TGTGCCAGCAGTTTCGGTCTCCGTAACACCGGGGAGCTGTTTTTT
CASSFGLRNTGELFF
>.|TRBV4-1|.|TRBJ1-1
TGCGCCAGCAGCCAAGATGAGAGCGGGGGTTGGAACACTGAAGCTTTCTTT
CASSQDESGGWNTEAFF
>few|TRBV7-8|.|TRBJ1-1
TGTGCCAGCAGCTTCGACACTGAAGCTTTCTTT
CASSFDTEAFF
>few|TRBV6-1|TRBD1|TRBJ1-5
TGTGCCAGCAGTGCAGACAGGGCGAGTGGAAGCAATCAGCCCCAGCATTTT
CASSADRASGSNQPQHF
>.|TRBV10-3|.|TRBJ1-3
TGTGCCATCAGTGACAGGAGCTCTGGAAACACCATATATTTT
CAISDRSSGNTIYF
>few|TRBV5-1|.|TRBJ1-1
TGCGCCAGCAGCTTGACAGCAATGAACACTGAAGCTTTCTTT
CASSLTAMNTEAFF
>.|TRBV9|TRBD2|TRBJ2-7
TGTGCCAGCAGCCCCCAGGGAGGGGATCTTAGCTCCTACGAGCAGTACTTC
CASSPQGGDLSSYEQYF
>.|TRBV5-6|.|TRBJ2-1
TGTGCCAGCAGCCTACTCGACAAAACGAGCTCCTACAATGAGCAGTTCTTC
CASSLLDKTSSYNEQFF
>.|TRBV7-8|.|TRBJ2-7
TGTGCCAGCAGCTTAGGAGTGACAGCCTTTCTCTACGAGCAGTACTTC
CASSLGVTAFLYEQYF
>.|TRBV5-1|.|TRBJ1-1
TGCGCCAGCAGCTTGACCCGACAGAACACTGAAGCTTTCTTT
CASSLTRQNTEAFF
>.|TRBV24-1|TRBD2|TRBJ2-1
TGTGCCACCAGTGATTTCGGGGGGGAGCAGTTCTTC
CATSDFGGEQFF
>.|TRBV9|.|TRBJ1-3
TGTGCCAGCAGCGTCAATCCCTCTCAAAGAAACACCATATATTTT
CASSVNPSQRNTIYF
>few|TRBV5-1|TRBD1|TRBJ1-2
TGCGCCAGCCTTCCATCGGCAGGGGGCGATAACTATGGCTACACCTTC
CASLPSAGGDNYGYTF
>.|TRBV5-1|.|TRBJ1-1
TGCGCCAGCAGCTTGACCGGTGCCACTGAAGCTTTCTTT
CASSLTGATEAFF
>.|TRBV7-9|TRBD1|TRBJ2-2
TGTGCCAGCAGCTTCGGACAGGGCTACACCGGGGAGCTGTTTTTT
CASSFGQGYTGELFF
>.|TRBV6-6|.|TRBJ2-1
TGTGCCAGCAGTTTATCTAAGACTACACAATGGGAGCAGTTCTTC
CASSLSKTTQWEQFF
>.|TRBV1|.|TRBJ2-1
TGCACCAGCAAGTCCCTACCACTAGCGGGGTCATACCTGTCCTACAATGAGCAGTTCTTC
CTSKSLPLAGSYLSYNEQFF
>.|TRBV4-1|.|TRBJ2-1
TGCGCCAGCAGCCAAGAATGGGCTGGGTACGGTGAGCAGTTCTTC
CASSQEWAGYGEQFF
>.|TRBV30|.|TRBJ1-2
TGTGCCTGGACTACCAACAGGGACTGGAGCTATGGCTACACCTTC
CAWTTNRDWSYGYTF
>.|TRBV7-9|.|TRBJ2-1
TGTGCCAGCAGTTACGGGAGCTCCTACAATGAGCAGTTCTTC
CASSYGSSYNEQFF
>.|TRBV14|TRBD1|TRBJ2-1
TGTGCCAGCAGCCTCCCCTCAGGGGGCGCGGGGAATGAGCAGTTCTTC
CASSLPSGGAGNEQFF
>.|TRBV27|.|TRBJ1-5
TGTGCCAGCAGGACCACCAGTGGCCATCAGCCCCAGCATTTT
CASRTTSGHQPQHF
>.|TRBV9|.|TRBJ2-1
TGTGCCAGCAGCGCGACGGGGGACAGCTACAATGAGCAGTTCTTC
CASSATGDSYNEQFF
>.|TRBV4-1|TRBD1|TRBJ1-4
TGCGCCAGCAGCCAAACCGGGACAGGGAATGAAAAACTGTTTTTT
CASSQTGTGNEKLFF
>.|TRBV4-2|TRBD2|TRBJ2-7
TGTGCCAGCAGCCAAGCCCGACTAGCGGGGGCTGTCTACGAGCAGTACTTC
CASSQARLAGAVYEQYF
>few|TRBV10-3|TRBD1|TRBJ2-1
TGTGCCATCGGGGGGACAGGGAACCGCTACAATGAGCAGTTCTTC
CAIGGTGNRYNEQFF
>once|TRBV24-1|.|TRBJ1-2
TGTGCCACCAGTGGGGCAGGGATCAGCTATGGCTACACCTTC
CATSGAGISYGYTF
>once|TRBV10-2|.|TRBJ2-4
TGCGCCAGCAGTGAGCCCGGACAGCTTAAAAACATTCAGTACTTC
CASSEPGQLKNIQYF
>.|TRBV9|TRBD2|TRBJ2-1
TGTGCCAGCAGCGTAGTAGAGCGGGGCAATGAGCAGTTCTTC
CASSVVERGNEQFF
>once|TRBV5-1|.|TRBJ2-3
TGCGCCAGCACTAGTCAAGCAGGCACAGATACGCAGTATTTT
CASTSQAGTDTQYF
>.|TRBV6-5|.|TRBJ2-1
TGTGCCAGCAGTTACGCCTCACAGGGAACCAATGAGCAGTTCTTC
CASSYASQGTNEQFF
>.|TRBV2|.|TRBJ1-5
TGTGCCAGCAGTGTATCAGGCAATCAGCCCCAGCATTTT
CASSVSGNQPQHF
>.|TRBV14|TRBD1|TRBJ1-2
TGTGCCAGCAGCCGCAAGATTGGCCCGGGACAGGGACCTGGCTACACCTTC
CASSRKIGPGQGPGYTF
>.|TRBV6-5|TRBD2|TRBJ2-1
TGTGCCAGCAGTTTTTCCTCGCGGGGGACCCGCAATGAGCAGTTCTTC
CASSFSSRGTRNEQFF
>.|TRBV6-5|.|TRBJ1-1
TGTGCCAGCAGTCCCTCTCCCGGGGGAGCTTTCTTT
CASSPSPGGAFF
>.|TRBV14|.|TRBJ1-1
TGTGCCAGCAGCCAACACCAGAACACTGAAGCTTTCTTT
CASSQHQNTEAFF
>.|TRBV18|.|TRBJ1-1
TGTGCCAGCTCACCCCTGTCCCCCACAGACCATGAAGCTTTCTTT
CASSPLSPTDHEAFF
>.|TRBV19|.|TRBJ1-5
TGTGCCAGTAGTATGAGGGGGTTCAATCAGCCCCAGCATTTT
CASSMRGFNQPQHF
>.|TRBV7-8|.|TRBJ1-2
TGTGCCAGCAGCCAACCCCCCGGGGATAACTATGGCTACACCTTC
CASSQPPGDNYGYTF
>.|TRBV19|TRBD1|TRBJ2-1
TGTGCCAGTAGTATGGAGGACAGGGTTTTCAATGAGCAGTTCTTC
CASSMEDRVFNEQFF
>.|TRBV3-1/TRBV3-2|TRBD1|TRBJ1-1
TGTGCCAGCAGCCCTCACCGACAGGGGGCTATGAACACTGAAGCTTTCTTT
CASSPHRQGAMNTEAFF
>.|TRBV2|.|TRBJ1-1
TGTGCCAGCAGTGAGTTGGGGAACACTGAAGCTTTCTTT
CASSELGNTEAFF
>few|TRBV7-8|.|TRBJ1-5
TGTGCCAGCAGCTTAGCGGTTCAGGGTTGGGGCAATCAGCCCCAGCATTTT
CASSLAVQGWGNQPQHF
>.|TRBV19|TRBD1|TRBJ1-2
TGTGCCAGTAGTATCAGCGGCAGGGGGACGAAAGGTGGCTACACCTTC
CASSISGRGTKGGYTF
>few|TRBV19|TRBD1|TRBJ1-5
TGTGCCAGCGCCGACCCGGGACAGGACATTAGCAATCAGCCCCAGCATTTT
CASADPGQDISNQPQHF
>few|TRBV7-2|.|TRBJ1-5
TGTGCCAGCAGCCCGTCGATAGGGGGTCAGCCCCAGCATTTT
CASSPSIGGQPQHF
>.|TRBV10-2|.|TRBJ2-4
TGCGCCAGCAGTGACAGGCTCCTAGCCAAAAACATTCAGTACTTC
CASSDRLLAKNIQYF